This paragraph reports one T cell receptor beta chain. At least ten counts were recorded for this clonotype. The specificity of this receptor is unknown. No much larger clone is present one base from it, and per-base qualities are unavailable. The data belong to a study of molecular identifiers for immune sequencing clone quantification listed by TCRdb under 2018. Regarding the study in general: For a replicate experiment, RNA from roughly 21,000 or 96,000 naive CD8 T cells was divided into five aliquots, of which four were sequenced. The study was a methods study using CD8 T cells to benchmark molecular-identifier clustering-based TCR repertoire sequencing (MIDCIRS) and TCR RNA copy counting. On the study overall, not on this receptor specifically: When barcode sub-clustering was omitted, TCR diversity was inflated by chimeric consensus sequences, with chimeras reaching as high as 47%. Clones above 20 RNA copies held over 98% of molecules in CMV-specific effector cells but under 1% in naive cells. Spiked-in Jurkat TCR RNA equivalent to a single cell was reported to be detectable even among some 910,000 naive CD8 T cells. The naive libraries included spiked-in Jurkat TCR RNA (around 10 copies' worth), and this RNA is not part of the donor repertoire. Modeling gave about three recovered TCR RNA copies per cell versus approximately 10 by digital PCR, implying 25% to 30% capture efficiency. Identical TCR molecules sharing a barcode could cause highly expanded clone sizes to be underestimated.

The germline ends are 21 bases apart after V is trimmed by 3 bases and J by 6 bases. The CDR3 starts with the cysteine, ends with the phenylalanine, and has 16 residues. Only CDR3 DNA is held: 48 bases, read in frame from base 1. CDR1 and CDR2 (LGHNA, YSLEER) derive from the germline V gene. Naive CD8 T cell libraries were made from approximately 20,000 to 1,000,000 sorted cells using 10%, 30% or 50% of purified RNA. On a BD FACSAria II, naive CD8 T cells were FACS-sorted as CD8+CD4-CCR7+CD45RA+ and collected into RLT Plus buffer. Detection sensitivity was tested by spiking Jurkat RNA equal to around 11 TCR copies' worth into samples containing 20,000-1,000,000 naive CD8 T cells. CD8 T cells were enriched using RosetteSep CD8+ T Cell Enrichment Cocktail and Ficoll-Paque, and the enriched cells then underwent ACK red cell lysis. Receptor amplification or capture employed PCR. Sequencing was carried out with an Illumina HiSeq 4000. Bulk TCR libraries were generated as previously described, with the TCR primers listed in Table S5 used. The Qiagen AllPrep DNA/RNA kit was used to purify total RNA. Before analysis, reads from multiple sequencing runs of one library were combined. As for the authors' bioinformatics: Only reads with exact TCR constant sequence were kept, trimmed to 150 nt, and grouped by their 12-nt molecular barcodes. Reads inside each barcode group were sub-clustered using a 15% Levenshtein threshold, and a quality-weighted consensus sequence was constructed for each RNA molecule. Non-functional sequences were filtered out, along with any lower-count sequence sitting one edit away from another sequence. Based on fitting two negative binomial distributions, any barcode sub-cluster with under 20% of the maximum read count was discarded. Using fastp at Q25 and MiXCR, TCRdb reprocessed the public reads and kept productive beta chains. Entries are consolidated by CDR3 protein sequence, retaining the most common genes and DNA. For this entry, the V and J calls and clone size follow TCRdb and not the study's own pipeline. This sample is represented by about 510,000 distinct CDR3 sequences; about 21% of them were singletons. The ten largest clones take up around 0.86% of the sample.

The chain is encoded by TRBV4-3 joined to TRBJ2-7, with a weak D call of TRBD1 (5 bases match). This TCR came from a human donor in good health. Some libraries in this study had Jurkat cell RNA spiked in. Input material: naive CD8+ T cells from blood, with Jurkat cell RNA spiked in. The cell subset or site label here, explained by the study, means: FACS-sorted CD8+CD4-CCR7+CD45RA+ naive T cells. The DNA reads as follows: TGCGCCAGCAGCCAGGTTTCAGACAGTATTGGGGTCGAGCAGTACTTC. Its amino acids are CASSQVSDSIGVEQYF.